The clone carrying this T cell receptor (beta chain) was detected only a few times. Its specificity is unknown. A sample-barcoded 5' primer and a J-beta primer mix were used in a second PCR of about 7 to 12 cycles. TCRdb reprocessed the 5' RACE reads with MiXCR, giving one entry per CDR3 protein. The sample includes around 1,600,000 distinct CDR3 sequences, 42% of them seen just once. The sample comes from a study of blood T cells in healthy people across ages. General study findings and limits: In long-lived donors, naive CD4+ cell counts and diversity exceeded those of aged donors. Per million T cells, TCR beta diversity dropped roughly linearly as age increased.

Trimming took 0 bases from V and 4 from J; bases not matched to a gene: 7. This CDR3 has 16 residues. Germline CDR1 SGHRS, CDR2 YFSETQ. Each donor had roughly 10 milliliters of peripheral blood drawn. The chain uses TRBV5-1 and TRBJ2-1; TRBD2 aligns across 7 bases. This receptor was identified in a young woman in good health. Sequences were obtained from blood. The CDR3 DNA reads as TGCGCCAGCAGCTTGGATGGTAGCGGGCTTTACAATGAGCAGTTCTTC. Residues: CASSLDGSGLYNEQFF.